Below are 10 T cell receptor beta chains sequenced from a single sample in a study of blood T cell repertoires in COVID-19. Only in-frame clones appear in the TCRdb table, and some are missing; sequencing was by immunoSEQ multiplex PCR. There are 65,000 to 90,000 clones in the sample; 87% occur only once, and 2.5% to 3.5% lies in the top ten. The specimen sequenced was peripheral blood. These receptors all come from a woman aged 50 to 65 with active or convalescent COVID-19.

This chain links TRBV6-2 or TRBV6-3 with TRBJ2-1; D is perhaps TRBD2 (6 bases). The ends were cut back, 2 bases at V and 8 bases at J, with 19 bases in the middle. Germline V CDR1 and CDR2: MNHEY, SVGEGT. The CDR3 loop spans 16 amino acids. The CDR3 DNA reads TGTGCCAGCAGTTACGAGGGGACTGGGCTGGCGGATGAGCAGTTCTTC. It encodes CASSYEGTGLADEQFF.

In this sample, this clone turned up a few times. The rearrangement joins TRBV30 to TRBJ2-7; D is perhaps TRBD2 (5 bases). CDR3 length: 14 amino acids. Germline-derived CDR1 and CDR2 are GTSNPN and SVGIG (reference sequence). The V gene lost 3 bases and the J gene lost 0 bases, with 12 bases spanning the gap. The CDR3 DNA sequence: TGTGCCTGGAGGGCCCTGCGGGTCTCCTACGAGCAGTACTTC. This sequence encodes CAWRALRVSYEQYF.

In its sample, this clone was seen once. DNA of the CDR3: TGTGCCACCAGTGATTTTGGCAGGGGGATTGGCAATCAGCCCCAGCATTTT. It specifies CATSDFGRGIGNQPQHF. The V call is TRBV24-1, the J call TRBJ1-5, with 7 bases lining up with TRBD1. V shed 1 base, J shed 2 bases, and the junction held 7 bases outside the gene matches. CDR3 length: 17 amino acids. The germline CDR1 and CDR2 sequences are KGHDR and SFDVKD.

The genes are TRBV5-6 and TRBJ2-7; D is possibly TRBD2 (5 bases). The CDR3 contains 13 residues. Germline assignment: CDR1 SGHDT and CDR2 YYEEEE. V lost 5 bases, J lost 7 bases, and 16 bases lay in between. In DNA, the CDR3 is TGTGCCAGCAGTGTAAGCGGAGGTCGAGAGCAGTACTTC. The encoded protein is CASSVSGGREQYF.

This clone was counted once. The chain recombines TRBV4-2 with TRBJ1-2, with TRBD1 identical over 9 bases. Germline lookup yields CDR1 LGHNA and CDR2 YNFKEQ. The trim removed 4 bases at V and 4 bases at J, leaving 7 bases unmatched. This CDR3 region has 15 residues. CDR3 coding DNA: TGTGCCAGCAGCCGATACAGGGGGCCGGGCTATGGCTACACCTTC. This gives the protein CASSRYRGPGYGYTF.

V and J are TRBV27 and TRBJ1-5, with a weak D call TRBD1 (5 bases). This CDR3 spans 17 amino acids. V lost 7 bases and J lost 1, with 20 bases in between. Germline V gene data show CDR1 as MNHEY and CDR2 as SMNVEV (reference sequence). The CDR3 DNA follows: TGTGCCAGCACTTATACCTCCGGGGGTACGAGCAATCAGCCCCAGCATTTT. It specifies CASTYTSGGTSNQPQHF.

This clone was observed once. The rearrangement uses TRBV14 and TRBJ1-6, with D possibly matching TRBD1 (6 bases). CDR3 length: 12 residues. V lost 3 bases and J lost 13, with 10 bases in between. CDR1 is SGHDN, CDR2 FVKESK, per germline. CDR3 amino acids: CASSHSDRPLHF. Here the CDR3 DNA reads TGTGCCAGCAGCCACTCTGACAGGCCCCTCCACTTT.

The rearrangement links TRBV4-2 to TRBJ1-5; 11 bases line up with TRBD1. The CDR3 is 19 residues long. J gave up 1 base and V 1 base, and 9 bases lay outside the gene matches. Per the germline V gene, CDR1 is LGHNA and CDR2 is YNFKEQ. CDR3 DNA sequence: TGTGCCAGCAGCCAAGGTCCGGGACAGGGGGACCTCAGCAATCAGCCCCAGCATTTT. It specifies CASSQGPGQGDLSNQPQHF.

The CDR3 loop is CASSAWDTDWYGYTF. The CDR3 DNA is TGTGCCAGCAGCGCATGGGACACTGATTGGTATGGCTACACCTTC. The V and J genes are TRBV7-9 and TRBJ1-2; a possible D gene is TRBD1 (6 bases). Germline values: CDR1 SEHNR, CDR2 FQNEAQ (reference sequence). V was shortened by 5 bases and J by 5 bases, with 18 bases between the two germline ends. This CDR3 contains 15 residues.

The rearrangement uses TRBV6-5 and TRBJ1-2; D is unclear. Germline V gives CDR1 MNHEY, CDR2 SVGAGI. The CDR3 extends over 14 amino acids. The ends were cut back, 0 bases at V and 0 bases at J, with 5 bases in the middle. The CDR3 loop is CASSYSGANYGYTF. For the CDR3, the DNA is TGTGCCAGCAGTTACTCAGGAGCTAACTATGGCTACACCTTC.